This T cell receptor (beta chain) was profiled in a study of technical replicates of blood from several donors. There are 16 residues in the CDR3. Between the trimmed V and J ends, which lost 5 bases and 1 base, there was a span of 17 bases. CDR1 is SEHNR and CDR2 is FQNEAQ in the germline V gene (reference sequence). The table came from immunoSEQ multiplex PCR; TCRdb's copy has only in-frame clones and leaves some out. The sample consists of around 68,000 clones, around 97% of them appearing once. Sequenced input: T cells isolated from PBMCs. This clonotype was sampled from a human donor in good health. The chain employs TRBV7-9 and TRBJ1-1; TRBD1 is a possible D gene (5 bases). This chain's CDR3 is CASSIEQVGSNTEAFF. CDR3 DNA sequence: TGTGCCAGCAGCATAGAACAGGTGGGGTCGAACACTGAAGCTTTCTTT.